This T cell receptor (beta chain) was sequenced for a study of cytomegalovirus exposure and HLA in healthy donors. A note on this clone: Its cognate antigen is unknown.

From germline, CDR1 is MDHEN and CDR2 SYDVKM. Trimming cost V 1 base and J 7 bases, with 16 bases left between them. The CDR3 has 16 residues. The primer mix had 60 Vbeta and 13 Jbeta primers. The repertoire was sequenced with immunoSEQ multiplex PCR; TCRdb's copy has only in-frame clones and lacks some. Among some 150,000 clones, 77% were seen once, and the ten largest hold approximately 3.4%. Study outcomes and limitations: Most TCRs appeared rarely, but some public TCRs recurred in many donors. Later on, an analysis showed TCR association rates differing by HLA locus, with DRB1 the most and HLA-C the fewest.

J is TRBJ1-4 and V is TRBV28, with a tentative D call TRBD1 (5 bases). Sequences were obtained from PBMCs. The source of this sequence is a female donor in good health and CMV-seronegative. The CDR3 sequence is CASSLYLRGLGEKLFF. The DNA of the CDR3 is TGTGCCAGCAGTTTATATTTGCGGGGGTTAGGTGAAAAACTGTTTTTT.